The 21 T cell receptor beta chains listed next were all sequenced from one sample in a study of blood T cells in healthy people across ages. For the second PCR, which ran for about 7 to 11 cycles, a sample-barcoded 5' primer and a J-beta primer mix were used. Each CDR3 protein is one row after TCRdb ran MiXCR on the 5' RACE reads. The table lists about 750,000 distinct CDR3 sequences, roughly 53% of them singletons. Sequencing was performed on blood. The receptors derive from an elderly man in good health.

About this clonotype: Germline is not matched at one junction end, which may reflect a read error. The J gene is TRBJ1-6, the V gene TRBV11-2; D unresolved. Germline V gene data show CDR1 as SGHAT and CDR2 as FQNNGV. The CDR3 runs 16 residues. The CDR3 DNA reads TGTGCCAGTAGCTTAGGAGTTATTGGACCTAATTCACCCCTCCACTTT. This codes for CASSLGVIGPNSPLHF.

The gene calls are TRBV20-1 and TRBJ1-2; 9 nucleotides align to TRBD1. The trim removed 6 bases at V and 4 bases at J, leaving 9 bases unmatched. CDR3 length: 14 amino acids. Germline CDR1 reads DFQATT; CDR2 reads SNEGSKA (reference sequence). The CDR3 protein is CSAHRDREAYGYTF. The CDR3 region has the DNA TGCAGTGCGCACCGGGACAGGGAGGCCTATGGCTACACCTTC.

The chain uses TRBV20-1 and TRBJ1-2; no firm D call. Germline lookup yields CDR1 DFQATT and CDR2 SNEGSKA (reference sequence). Trimming stripped 3 bases from V and 1 base from J, with 9 bases between. The CDR3 has 13 residues. The CDR3 region is CSARGPVNYGYTF. CDR3 DNA: TGCAGTGCTAGGGGCCCGGTTAACTATGGCTACACCTTC.

The rearrangement uses TRBV6-1 and TRBJ2-1, with TRBD1 identical over 10 bases. V lost 10 bases to trimming and J lost 9 bases; unmatched junction nucleotides: 9. CDR1 is MNHNS and CDR2 is SASEGT in the germline V gene. The CDR3 has 13 residues. CDR3 in DNA: TGTGCCACCCCGGGACAGGGGCAAACTGAGCAGTTCTTC. Its protein is CATPGQGQTEQFF.

V gene TRBV5-4 combines with J gene TRBJ2-5; D is unresolved. This CDR3 region has 15 residues. CDR1 is SGHNT and CDR2 is YYREEE in the germline V gene (reference sequence). Deletions cut 0 bases from V and 11 bases from J, with 20 bases between. The CDR3, as DNA: TGTGCCAGCAGCTTGGACCCCCTCTCCTACAATGAGCAGTACTTC. Protein: CASSLDPLSYNEQYF.

J is TRBJ2-1 and V is TRBV10-3, with 7 bases matching TRBD2. The ends lost 4 bases at V and 9 bases at J; junction bases unmatched: 9. CDR3 length equals 14 residues. Germline CDR1 reads ENHRY; CDR2 reads SYGVKD. The CDR3 nucleotides are TGTGCCATCAGTGCCGGGACTATTGGAGGTGAGCAGTTCTTC. Translated, it gives CAISAGTIGGEQFF.

This clonotype was recorded a few times. The chain has TRBV20-1 and TRBJ2-3; D assignment may be TRBD1 or TRBD2 (5 bases each). Germline-derived CDR1 and CDR2 are DFQATT and SNEGSKA (reference sequence). The length of the CDR3 is 13 residues. Trimming stripped 4 bases from V and 14 bases from J, with 22 bases between. Written as DNA, the CDR3 is TGCAGTGCTATGGGGACCACTCACAGATACGCGTATTTT. This encodes CSAMGTTHRYAYF.

This chain uses TRBV11-2 with TRBJ2-2; D uncertain. Germline V gene lookup returns CDR1 SGHAT and CDR2 FQNNGV. Trimming took 3 bases from V and 0 from J, leaving 8 bases between them. The CDR3 is 15 residues long. The CDR3 bases are TGTGCCAGCAGCTTCGGACCTACGAACACCGGGGAGCTGTTTTTT. Its translation: CASSFGPTNTGELFF.

The chain has TRBV5-1 and TRBJ2-1; TRBD2 matches at 12 bases. Germline values: CDR1 SGHRS, CDR2 YFSETQ. There are 15 residues in the CDR3. With 5 bases clipped from V and 9 bases from J, the junction kept 9 bases outside the gene matches. CDR3 DNA sequence: TGCGCCAGCAGGGTGACTAGCGGGAGTATAAGTGAGCAGTTCTTC. Its translation: CASRVTSGSISEQFF.

The rearrangement joins TRBV29-1 to TRBJ2-4; TRBD1 might be the D (6 bases). The CDR3 runs to 10 residues. CDR1 is SQVTM and CDR2 is ANQGSEA in the germline V gene. With 5 bases removed from V and 13 bases from J, the gap between germline ends came to 12 bases. The CDR3 protein is CSVHRDEQYF. The CDR3 DNA sequence: TGCAGCGTTCACAGGGATGAGCAGTACTTC. Complete variable domain (other parts from reference TRBV29-1 and TRBJ2-4): SAVISQKPSRDICQRGTSLTIQCQVDSQVTMMFWYRQQPGQSLTLIATANQGSEATYESGFVIDKFPISRPNLTFSTLTVSNMSPEDSSIYLCSVHRDEQYFGAGTRLSVL.

V and J are TRBV2 and TRBJ2-7, with 13 bases that match TRBD2. CDR3 length: 16 residues. V shed 6 bases, J shed 0 bases, and the junction held 5 bases outside the gene matches. The germline V gene has CDR1 SNHLY and CDR2 FYNNEI. CDR3 in DNA: TGTGCCAGCAGCGCGACTAGCGGGAGGTTCTCCTACGAGCAGTACTTC. It encodes CASSATSGRFSYEQYF.

The sample holds one count of this clonotype. The chain combines TRBV9 with TRBJ2-1; D is perhaps TRBD1 (6 bases). This CDR3 contains 15 residues. Germline V gene sequence: CDR1 SGDLS, CDR2 YYNGEE. V was trimmed by 0 bases and J by 4 bases, leaving 11 bases between them. In nucleotides, the CDR3 is TGTGCCAGCAGCGTAGAGGGGGACGTTTACAATGAGCAGTTCTTC. Residues: CASSVEGDVYNEQFF.

The J gene is TRBJ2-5, the V gene TRBV18; the match to TRBD1 covers 8 bases. This CDR3 has 16 residues. Trimming cost V 3 bases and J 2 bases; bases outside gene matches: 8. Germline values: CDR1 KGHSH, CDR2 LQKENI. CDR3 amino acids: CASSPRTGSGQETQYF. The CDR3 coding sequence is TGTGCCAGCTCACCCCGGACAGGGAGCGGACAAGAGACCCAGTACTTC.

The genes are TRBV12-3 or TRBV12-4 and TRBJ2-1; TRBD2 might be the D (5 bases). Trimming stripped 6 bases from V and 12 bases from J, with 12 bases between. The CDR3 consists of 11 residues. CDR3 DNA sequence: TGTGCCAGCAGCTCACTAGTTGGGCAGTTCTTC. Residues: CASSSLVGQFF.

V gene TRBV5-6 combines with J gene TRBJ1-2, with D unclear. This CDR3 has 15 amino acids. V lost 0 bases to trimming and J lost 4 bases, with 13 bases between them. Germline V gene sequence: CDR1 SGHDT, CDR2 YYEEEE. For the CDR3, the DNA is TGTGCCAGCAGCTTGGGACCCACACTTTCCTATGGCTACACCTTC. It specifies CASSLGPTLSYGYTF.

This chain connects TRBV28 to TRBJ2-7; D gene uncertain. Germline CDR1 and CDR2: MDHEN and SYDVKM. V was pared by 8 bases and J by 4 bases, with 15 bases between. The CDR3 runs to 13 residues. The CDR3 protein is CASLRPSPYEQYF. The CDR3 DNA follows: TGTGCCAGCCTCCGCCCGTCACCGTACGAGCAGTACTTC.

This clonotype was detected only a few times. In DNA, the CDR3 is TGCAGCCTGAGTGGCTACACCTTC. Translation: CSLSGYTF. The chain couples TRBV29-1 to TRBJ1-2, with D uncertain. Germline V lookup: CDR1 SQVTM, CDR2 ANQGSEA. The CDR3 loop spans 8 amino acids. The V end lost 8 bases, the J end lost 7 bases, and 5 bases lay between the germline ends. The full variable domain, with the rest looked up from reference TRBV29-1 and TRBJ1-2, is SAVISQKPSRDICQRGTSLTIQCQVDSQVTMMFWYRQQPGQSLTLIATANQGSEATYESGFVIDKFPISRPNLTFSTLTVSNMSPEDSSIYLCSLSGYTFGSGTRLTVV.

The chain has TRBV18 and TRBJ2-6; D not resolved. Germline assignment: CDR1 KGHSH and CDR2 LQKENI. Trimming stripped 0 bases from V and 7 bases from J, with 13 bases between. The CDR3 extends over 16 amino acids. CDR3: CASSPPNDVGANVLTF. The CDR3 DNA sequence: TGTGCCAGCTCACCACCGAACGACGTGGGAGCCAACGTCCTGACTTTC.

The chain uses TRBV6-1 and TRBJ2-4, with D perhaps given as TRBD1 or TRBD2 (5 bases each). The J call may be mistaken, given a closer DNA end match to TRBJ2-7. Germline CDR1 reads MNHNS; CDR2 reads SASEGT. The CDR3 loop spans 14 amino acids. The CDR3, as DNA: TGTGCCAGCAGTGAAGCGCCGGGGCACTACGAGCAGTACTTC. Amino acid sequence: CASSEAPGHYEQYF.

A few counts support this clonotype. This chain connects TRBV5-6 to TRBJ2-5; the D gene could be TRBD1 or TRBD2 (6 bases each). The CDR3 is 15 amino acids. Germline lookup yields CDR1 SGHDT and CDR2 YYEEEE. Trimming removed 4 bases at V and 1 base at J, with 14 bases between. Here the CDR3 DNA reads TGTGCCAGCAGCCTCTTACCGGGGGCCCAAGAGACCCAGTACTTC. This codes for CASSLLPGAQETQYF.

V and J are TRBV18 and TRBJ1-6; D is undetermined. Germline CDR1 and CDR2: KGHSH and LQKENI. The CDR3 sequence is 12 residues long. Trimming cost V 2 bases and J 8 bases, with 4 bases left between them. The CDR3 bases are TGTGCCAGCTCACCAATTGATTCACCCCTCCACTTT. It translates to CASSPIDSPLHF.